These 9 T cell receptor beta chains were all obtained from the same sample, sequenced in a study of blood T cells in healthy people across ages (dated by TCRdb to 2014 to 2015). Receptor libraries were prepared by 5' RACE. A second PCR of roughly 7 to 11 cycles was performed with a sample-barcoded 5' primer and a J-beta primer mix. The public reads were reprocessed in TCRdb via fastp at Q25 and MiXCR, keeping in-frame beta chains. When rows share a CDR3 protein, they turn into one entry using the most common DNA and genes. The sample data list some 1.8 million distinct CDR3 sequences, and approximately 40% of these were observed just once. The ten largest clonotypes hold 23% of the sample. Source material: blood. Receptor source: a human donor in good health.

The J gene is TRBJ2-2, the V gene TRBV5-6; TRBD2 matches at 8 bases. This CDR3 is built from 15 residues. Germline lookup yields CDR1 SGHDT and CDR2 YYEEEE. The V gene end was trimmed by 0 bases and the J gene end by 6 bases; junction bases not matched to a gene: 4. The CDR3 bases are TGTGCCAGCAGCTTGGCGGCTAGCGGGCCCGGGGAGCTGTTTTTT. It encodes CASSLAASGPGELFF.

The chain carries TRBV4-1 and TRBJ2-1; D call uncertain. The CDR3 has 15 amino acids. Germline V CDR1 and CDR2: MGHRA, YSYEKL. V was shortened by 1 base and J by 5 bases, with 12 bases between the two germline ends. CDR3 in amino acids: CASSQGPSRHNEQFF. The CDR3 DNA reads as TGCGCCAGCAGCCAAGGACCATCTCGACACAATGAGCAGTTCTTC.

This clonotype has just one count. J is TRBJ1-6 and V is TRBV9; 7 nucleotides agree with TRBD1. The CDR3 spans 15 residues. Trimming removed 4 bases from V and 5 bases from J; junction bases left unmatched: 6. From germline, CDR1 is SGDLS and CDR2 YYNGEE. The DNA for the CDR3 is TGTGCCAGCAGCCCACAGGGGCATCATAATTCACCCCTCCACTTT. Residues: CASSPQGHHNSPLHF.

This sequence joins TRBV29-1 and TRBJ2-1; tentatively, D is TRBD1 (6 bases). There are 13 residues in the CDR3. Germline assignment: CDR1 SQVTM and CDR2 ANQGSEA. V shed 7 bases and J shed 3 bases, with 13 bases lying between them. The DNA of the CDR3 is TGCAGCGCTGGCGGACAGTTCTACAATGAGCAGTTCTTC. This gives the protein CSAGGQFYNEQFF.

This chain uses TRBV7-2 with TRBJ2-4; D unclear. The J call is doubtful: the DNA matches TRBJ2-7 better. This CDR3 contains 11 residues. CDR1 is SGHTA and CDR2 is FQGNSA in the germline V gene. CDR3 bases: TGTGCCAGCAGCTCGACGGTCGAGCAGTACTTC. It encodes CASSSTVEQYF.

The chain's CDR3 is CASSQGTSGGLSAQYF. CDR3 DNA: TGTGCCAGCAGCCAGGGGACTAGCGGGGGCCTATCGGCGCAGTATTTT. The chain employs TRBV7-2 and TRBJ2-3; 14 bases line up with TRBD2. The CDR3 runs to 16 residues. V shed 5 bases and J 10 bases; nucleotides not matched to a gene: 11. In germline, CDR1 is SGHTA, CDR2 FQGNSA.

V gene TRBV18 combines with J gene TRBJ1-3; D is unclear. The V end lost 0 bases, the J end lost 0 bases, and 9 bases lay between the germline ends. Looked up from germline, CDR1 is KGHSH and CDR2 is LQKENI. This CDR3 is built from 16 residues. In DNA form, the CDR3 reads TGTGCCAGCTCACCACCGCCGAGCTTCTCTGGAAACACCATATATTTT. Translating it yields CASSPPPSFSGNTIYF.

This clonotype was seen a single time. The V call is TRBV9, the J call TRBJ2-7; 7 nucleotides line up with TRBD1. CDR3 length: 14 amino acids. Germline assignment: CDR1 SGDLS and CDR2 YYNGEE. Trimming at V came to 2 bases and at J to 3 bases, leaving 5 bases not matched to a gene. CDR3 amino acids: CASSVDHRGYEQYF. CDR3 DNA sequence: TGTGCCAGCAGCGTCGATCACAGGGGCTACGAGCAGTACTTC.

This clonotype has more than one count but fewer than ten. The chain couples TRBV5-1 to TRBJ2-2, with TRBD1 as a possible D gene (5 bases). V gave up 4 bases and J gave up 4 bases, with 17 bases separating them. The CDR3 sequence is 16 residues long. Germline values: CDR1 SGHRS, CDR2 YFSETQ. CDR3 residues: CASSPGAGWATGELFF. The CDR3 region has the DNA TGCGCCAGCAGCCCTGGAGCAGGGTGGGCCACCGGGGAGCTGTTTTTT.